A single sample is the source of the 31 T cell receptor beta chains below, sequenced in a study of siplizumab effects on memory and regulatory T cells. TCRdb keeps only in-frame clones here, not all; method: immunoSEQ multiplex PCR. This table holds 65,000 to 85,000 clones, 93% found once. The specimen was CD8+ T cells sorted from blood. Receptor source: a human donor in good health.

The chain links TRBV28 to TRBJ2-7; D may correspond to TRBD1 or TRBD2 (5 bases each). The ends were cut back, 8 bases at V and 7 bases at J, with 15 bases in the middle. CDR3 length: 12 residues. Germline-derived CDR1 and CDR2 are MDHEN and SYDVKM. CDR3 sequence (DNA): TGTGCCAGCTGGGACGTGTTGAGTGAGCAGTACTTC. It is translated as CASWDVLSEQYF.

The CDR3 DNA reads TGTGCCAGCAGTGAAAACTACGAGCAGTACTTC. Residues: CASSENYEQYF. The chain recombines TRBV6-1 with TRBJ2-7; no firm D call. V lost 2 bases and J 3 bases, leaving 2 bases between the germline ends. The germline CDR1 and CDR2 sequences are MNHNS and SASEGT. This CDR3 region has 11 residues.

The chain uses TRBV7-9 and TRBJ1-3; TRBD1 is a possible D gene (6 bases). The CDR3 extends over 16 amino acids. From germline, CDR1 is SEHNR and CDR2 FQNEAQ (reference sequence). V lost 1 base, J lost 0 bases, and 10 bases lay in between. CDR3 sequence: CASSLVTGFSGNTIYF. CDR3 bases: TGTGCCAGCAGCTTAGTGACAGGATTCTCTGGAAACACCATATATTTT. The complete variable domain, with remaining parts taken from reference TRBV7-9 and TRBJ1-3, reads DTGVSQNPRHKITKRGQNVTFRCDPISEHNRLYWYRQTLGQGPEFLTYFQNEAQLEKSRLLSDRFSAERPKGSFSTLEIQRTEQGDSAMYLCASSLVTGFSGNTIYFGEGSWLTVV.

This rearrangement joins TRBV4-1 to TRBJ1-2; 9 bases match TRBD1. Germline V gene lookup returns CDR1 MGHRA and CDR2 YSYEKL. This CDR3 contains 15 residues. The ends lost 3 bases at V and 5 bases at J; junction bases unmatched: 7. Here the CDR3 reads CASSQDPGQGYGYTF. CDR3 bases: TGCGCCAGCAGCCAGGACCCGGGACAGGGATATGGCTACACCTTC.

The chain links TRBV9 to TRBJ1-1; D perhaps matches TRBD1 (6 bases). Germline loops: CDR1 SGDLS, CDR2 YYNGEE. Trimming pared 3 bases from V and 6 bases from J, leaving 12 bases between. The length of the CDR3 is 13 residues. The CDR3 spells CASSATGSSEAFF. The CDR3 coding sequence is TGTGCCAGCAGCGCCACAGGGTCTTCTGAAGCTTTCTTT. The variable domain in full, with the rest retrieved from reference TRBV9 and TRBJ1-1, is DSGVTQTPKHLITATGQRVTLRCSPRSGDLSVYWYQQSLDQGLQFLIQYYNGEERAKGNILERFSAQQFPDLHSELNLSSLELGDSALYFCASSATGSSEAFFGQGTRLTVV.

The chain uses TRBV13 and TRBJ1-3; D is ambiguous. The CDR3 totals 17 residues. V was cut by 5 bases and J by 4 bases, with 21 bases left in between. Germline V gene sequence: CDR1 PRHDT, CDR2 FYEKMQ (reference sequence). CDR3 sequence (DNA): TGTGCCAGCAGCCCACAGTGGACGGCGTCGAGCGGAAACACCATATATTTT. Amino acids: CASSPQWTASSGNTIYF.

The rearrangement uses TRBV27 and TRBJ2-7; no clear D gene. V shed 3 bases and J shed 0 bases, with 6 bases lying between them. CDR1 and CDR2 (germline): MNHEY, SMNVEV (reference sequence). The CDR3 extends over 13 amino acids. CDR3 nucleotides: TGTGCCAGCAGTTTCTCGGCCTCCTACGAGCAGTACTTC. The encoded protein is CASSFSASYEQYF.

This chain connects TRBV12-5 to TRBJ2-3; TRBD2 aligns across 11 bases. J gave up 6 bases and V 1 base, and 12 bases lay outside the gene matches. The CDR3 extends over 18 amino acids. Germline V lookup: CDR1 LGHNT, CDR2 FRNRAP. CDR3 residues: CASGLALLSSGGWDTQYF. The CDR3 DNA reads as TGTGCTAGTGGTTTGGCCCTCCTTTCTAGCGGGGGGTGGGATACGCAGTATTTT.

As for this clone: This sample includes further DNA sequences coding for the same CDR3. CDR3: CASSESTFNSPLHF. Written as DNA, the CDR3 is TGTGCCAGCAGTGAATCCACCTTTAATTCACCCCTCCACTTT. This rearrangement joins TRBV6-1 to TRBJ1-6; D is uncertain. The germline V gene has CDR1 MNHNS and CDR2 SASEGT. CDR3 length: 14 amino acids. V lost 2 bases and J 6 bases, leaving 8 bases between the germline ends.

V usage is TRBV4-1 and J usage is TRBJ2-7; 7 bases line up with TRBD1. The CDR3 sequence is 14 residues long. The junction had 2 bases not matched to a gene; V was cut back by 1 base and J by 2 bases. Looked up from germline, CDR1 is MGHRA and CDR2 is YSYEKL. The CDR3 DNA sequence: TGCGCCAGCAGCCAAGGGGACAGAGCCTACGAGCAGTACTTC. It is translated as CASSQGDRAYEQYF.

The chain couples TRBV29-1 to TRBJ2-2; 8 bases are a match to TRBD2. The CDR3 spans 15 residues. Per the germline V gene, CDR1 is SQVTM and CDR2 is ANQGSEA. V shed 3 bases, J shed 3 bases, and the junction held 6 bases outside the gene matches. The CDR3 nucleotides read TGCAGCGTTGAGTCGGTAGCGGGGTACACCGGGGAGCTGTTTTTT. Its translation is CSVESVAGYTGELFF.

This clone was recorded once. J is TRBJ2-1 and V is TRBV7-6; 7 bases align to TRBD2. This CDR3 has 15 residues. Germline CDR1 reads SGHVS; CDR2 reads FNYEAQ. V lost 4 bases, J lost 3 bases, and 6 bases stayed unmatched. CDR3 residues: CASSSVGGDYNEQFF. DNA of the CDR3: TGTGCCAGCAGCTCGGTGGGGGGGGACTACAATGAGCAGTTCTTC.

The CDR3: CASSQDLGGSYGYTF. The CDR3 DNA reads as TGCGCCAGCAGCCAAGATTTAGGGGGGTCTTATGGCTACACCTTC. This chain uses TRBV4-3 with TRBJ1-2; perhaps TRBD1 as D (6 bases). Trimming left V 0 bases short and J 5 bases short, with 13 bases between. There are 15 residues in the CDR3. CDR1 and CDR2 (germline): LGHNA, YSLEER.

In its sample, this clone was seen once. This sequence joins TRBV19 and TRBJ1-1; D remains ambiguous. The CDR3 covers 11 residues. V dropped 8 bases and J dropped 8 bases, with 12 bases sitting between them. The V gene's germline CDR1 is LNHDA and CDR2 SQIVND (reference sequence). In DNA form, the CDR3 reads TGTGCCAGTGGGTGGGAAGCGGAAGCTTTCTTT. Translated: CASGWEAEAFF.

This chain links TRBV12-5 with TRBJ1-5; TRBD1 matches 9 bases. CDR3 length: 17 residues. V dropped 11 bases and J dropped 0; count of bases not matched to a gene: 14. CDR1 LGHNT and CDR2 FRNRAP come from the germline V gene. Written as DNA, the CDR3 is TGTGCTGGGGAACAGGGGGCCACCCTGTATAGCAATCAGCCCCAGCATTTT. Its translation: CAGEQGATLYSNQPQHF.

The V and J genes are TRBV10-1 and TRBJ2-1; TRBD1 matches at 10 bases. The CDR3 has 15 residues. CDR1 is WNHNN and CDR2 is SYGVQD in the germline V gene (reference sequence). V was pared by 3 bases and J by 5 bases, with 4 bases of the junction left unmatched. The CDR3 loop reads CASSDGGTGDNEQFF. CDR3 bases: TGCGCCAGCAGTGATGGGGGGACAGGGGACAATGAGCAGTTCTTC.

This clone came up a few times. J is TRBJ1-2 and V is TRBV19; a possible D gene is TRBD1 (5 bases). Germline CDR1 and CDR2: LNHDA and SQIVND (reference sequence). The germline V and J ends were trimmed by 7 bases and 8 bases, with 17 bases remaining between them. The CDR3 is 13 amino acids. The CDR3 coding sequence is TGTGCCAGTAAGTTTTTCGGAGGGGCAGGCTACACCTTC. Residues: CASKFFGGAGYTF.

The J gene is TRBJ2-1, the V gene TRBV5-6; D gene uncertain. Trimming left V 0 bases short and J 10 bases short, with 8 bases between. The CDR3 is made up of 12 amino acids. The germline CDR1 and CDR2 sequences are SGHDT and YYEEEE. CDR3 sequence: CASSLGQEEQFF. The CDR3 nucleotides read TGTGCCAGCAGCTTGGGCCAGGAGGAGCAGTTCTTC.

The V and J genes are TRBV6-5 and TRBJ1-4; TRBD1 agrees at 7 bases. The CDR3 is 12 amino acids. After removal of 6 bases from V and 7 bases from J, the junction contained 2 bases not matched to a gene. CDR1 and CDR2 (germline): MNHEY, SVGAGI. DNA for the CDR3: TGTGCCAGCAGGGCAGGGGGTGAAAAACTGTTTTTT. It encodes CASRAGGEKLFF.

CDR3 coding DNA: TGTGCCACCTTCGGGACAGCAGCCCGCACAGATACGCAGTATTTT. Protein sequence: CATFGTAARTDTQYF. This rearrangement joins TRBV2 to TRBJ2-3; 7 bases map to TRBD1. V shed 10 bases and J 1 base; nucleotides not matched to a gene: 11. This CDR3 is 15 amino acids long. Per germline, CDR1 SNHLY and CDR2 FYNNEI.

CDR3 nucleotides: TGCAGCGTTGAAGTAGTATCGGGGAATGGCTACACCTTC. This encodes CSVEVVSGNGYTF. The V gene is TRBV29-1, the J gene TRBJ1-2, with D unresolved. With 1 base removed from V and 6 bases from J, the gap between germline ends came to 12 bases. Germline-derived CDR1 and CDR2 are SQVTM and ANQGSEA. There are 13 residues in the CDR3. Looking up the rest from reference TRBV29-1 and TRBJ1-2 gives the full variable domain: SAVISQKPSRDICQRGTSLTIQCQVDSQVTMMFWYRQQPGQSLTLIATANQGSEATYESGFVIDKFPISRPNLTFSTLTVSNMSPEDSSIYLCSVEVVSGNGYTFGSGTRLTVV.

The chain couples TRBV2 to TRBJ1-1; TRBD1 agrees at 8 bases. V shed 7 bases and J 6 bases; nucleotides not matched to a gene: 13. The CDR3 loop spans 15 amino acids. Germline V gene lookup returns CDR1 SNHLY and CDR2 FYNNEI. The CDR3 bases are TGTGCCAGCATGATTGGTACAGGGGGTTGGGCTGAAGCTTTCTTT. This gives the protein CASMIGTGGWAEAFF.

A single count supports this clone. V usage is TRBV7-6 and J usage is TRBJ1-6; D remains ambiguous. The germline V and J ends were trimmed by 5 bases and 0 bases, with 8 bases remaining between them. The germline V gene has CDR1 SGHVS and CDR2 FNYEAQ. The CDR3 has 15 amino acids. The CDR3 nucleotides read TGTGCCAGCAGCCCCTCCAGCTCCTATAATTCACCCCTCCACTTT. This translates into CASSPSSSYNSPLHF.

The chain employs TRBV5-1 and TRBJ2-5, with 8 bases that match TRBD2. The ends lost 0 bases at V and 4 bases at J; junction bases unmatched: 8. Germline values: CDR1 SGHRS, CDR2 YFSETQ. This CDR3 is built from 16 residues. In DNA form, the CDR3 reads TGCGCCAGCAGCTTGGCTTCGCGGGGGGAGCGAGAGACCCAGTACTTC. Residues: CASSLASRGERETQYF.

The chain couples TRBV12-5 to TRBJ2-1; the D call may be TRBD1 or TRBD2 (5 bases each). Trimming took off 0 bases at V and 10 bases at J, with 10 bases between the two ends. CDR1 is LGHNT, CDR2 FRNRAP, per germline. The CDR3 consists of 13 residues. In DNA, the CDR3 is TGTGCTAGTGGTTTGGTGGTGGGACGGGAGCAGTTCTTC. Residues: CASGLVVGREQFF. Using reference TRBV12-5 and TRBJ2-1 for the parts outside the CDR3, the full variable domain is DARVTQTPRHKVTEMGQEVTMRCQPILGHNTVFWYRQTMMQGLELLAYFRNRAPLDDSGMPKDRFSAEMPDATLATLKIQPSEPRDSAVYFCASGLVVGREQFFGPGTRLTVL.

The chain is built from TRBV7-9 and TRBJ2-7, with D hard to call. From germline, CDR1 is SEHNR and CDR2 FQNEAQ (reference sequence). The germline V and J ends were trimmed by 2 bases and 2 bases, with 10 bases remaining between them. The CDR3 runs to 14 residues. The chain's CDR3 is CASSLFTVPYEQYF. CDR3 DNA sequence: TGTGCCAGCAGCTTATTTACTGTACCCTACGAGCAGTACTTC.

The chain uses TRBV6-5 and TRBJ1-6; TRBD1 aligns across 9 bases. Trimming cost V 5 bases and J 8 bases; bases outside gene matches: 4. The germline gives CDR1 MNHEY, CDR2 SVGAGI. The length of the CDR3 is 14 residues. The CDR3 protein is CASSEGQGYSPLHF. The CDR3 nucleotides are TGTGCCAGCAGTGAGGGACAGGGTTATTCACCCCTCCACTTT.

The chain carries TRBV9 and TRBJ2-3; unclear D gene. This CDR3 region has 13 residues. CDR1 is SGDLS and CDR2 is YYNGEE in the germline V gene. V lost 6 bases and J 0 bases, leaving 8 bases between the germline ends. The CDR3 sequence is CASKPGSTDTQYF. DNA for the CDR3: TGTGCCAGCAAGCCGGGTAGCACAGATACGCAGTATTTT.

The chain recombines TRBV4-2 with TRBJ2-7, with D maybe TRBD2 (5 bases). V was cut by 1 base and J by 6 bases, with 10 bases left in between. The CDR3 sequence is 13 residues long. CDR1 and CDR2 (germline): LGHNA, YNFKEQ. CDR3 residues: CASSQAGSLEQYF. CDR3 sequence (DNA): TGTGCCAGCAGCCAAGCGGGGTCTCTCGAGCAGTACTTC.

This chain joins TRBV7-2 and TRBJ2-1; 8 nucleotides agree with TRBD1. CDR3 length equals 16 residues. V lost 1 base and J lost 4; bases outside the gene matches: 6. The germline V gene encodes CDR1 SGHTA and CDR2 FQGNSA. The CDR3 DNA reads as TGTGCCAGCAGCTTAGAGCAGGGGGCGAAATACAATGAGCAGTTCTTC. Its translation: CASSLEQGAKYNEQFF.

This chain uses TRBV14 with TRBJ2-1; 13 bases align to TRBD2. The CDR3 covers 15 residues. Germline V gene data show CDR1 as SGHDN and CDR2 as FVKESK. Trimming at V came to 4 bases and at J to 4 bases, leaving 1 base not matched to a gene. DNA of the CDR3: TGTGCCAGCAGCCTGACTAGCGGGGGGTACAATGAGCAGTTCTTC. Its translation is CASSLTSGGYNEQFF. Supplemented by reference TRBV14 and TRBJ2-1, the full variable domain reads EAGVTQFPSHSVIEKGQTVTLRCDPISGHDNLYWYRRVMGKEIKFLLHFVKESKQDESGMPNNRFLAERTGGTYSTLKVQPAELEDSGVYFCASSLTSGGYNEQFFGPGTRLTVL.